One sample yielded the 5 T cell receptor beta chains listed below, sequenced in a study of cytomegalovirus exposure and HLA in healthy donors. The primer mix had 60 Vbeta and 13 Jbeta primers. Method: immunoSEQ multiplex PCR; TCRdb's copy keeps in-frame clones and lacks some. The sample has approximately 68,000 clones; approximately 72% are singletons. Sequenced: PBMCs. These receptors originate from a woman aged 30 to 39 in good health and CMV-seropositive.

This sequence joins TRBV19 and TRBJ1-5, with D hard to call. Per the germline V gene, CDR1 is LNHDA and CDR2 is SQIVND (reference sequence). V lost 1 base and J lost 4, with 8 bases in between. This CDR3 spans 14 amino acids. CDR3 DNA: TGTGCCAGTAGTATAGTGGCGGGAAATCAGCCCCAGCATTTT. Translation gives CASSIVAGNQPQHF. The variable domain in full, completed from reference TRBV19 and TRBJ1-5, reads DGGITQSPKYLFRKEGQNVTLSCEQNLNHDAMYWYRQDPGQGLRLIYYSQIVNDFQKGDIAEGYSVSREKKESFPLTVTSAQKNPTAFYLCASSIVAGNQPQHFGDGTRLSIL.

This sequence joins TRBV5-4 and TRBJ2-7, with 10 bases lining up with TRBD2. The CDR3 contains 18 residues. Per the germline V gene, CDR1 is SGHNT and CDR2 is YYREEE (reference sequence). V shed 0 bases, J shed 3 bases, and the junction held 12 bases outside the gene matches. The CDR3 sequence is CASSLGAATSGRRYEQYF. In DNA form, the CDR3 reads TGTGCCAGCAGCTTGGGGGCGGCGACTAGCGGGCGTCGCTACGAGCAGTACTTC.

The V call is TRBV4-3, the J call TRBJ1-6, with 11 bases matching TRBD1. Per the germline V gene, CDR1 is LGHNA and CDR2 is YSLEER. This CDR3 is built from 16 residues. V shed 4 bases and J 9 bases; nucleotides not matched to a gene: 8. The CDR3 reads CASSPKTGTGGSPLHF. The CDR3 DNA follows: TGCGCCAGCAGCCCTAAGACCGGGACAGGGGGTTCACCCCTCCACTTT.

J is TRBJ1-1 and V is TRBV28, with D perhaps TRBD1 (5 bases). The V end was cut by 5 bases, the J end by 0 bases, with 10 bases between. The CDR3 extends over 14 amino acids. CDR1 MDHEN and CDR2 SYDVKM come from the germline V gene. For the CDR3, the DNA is TGTGCCAGCAGTGAAGGGGCGCTGAACACTGAAGCTTTCTTT. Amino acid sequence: CASSEGALNTEAFF.

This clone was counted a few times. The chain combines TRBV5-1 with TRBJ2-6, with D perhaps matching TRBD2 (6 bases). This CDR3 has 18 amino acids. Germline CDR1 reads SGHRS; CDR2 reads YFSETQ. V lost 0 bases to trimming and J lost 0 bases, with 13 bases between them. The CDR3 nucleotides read TGCGCCAGCAGCTTGGGTAGCGGAACATTCTCTGGGGCCAACGTCCTGACTTTC. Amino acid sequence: CASSLGSGTFSGANVLTF.